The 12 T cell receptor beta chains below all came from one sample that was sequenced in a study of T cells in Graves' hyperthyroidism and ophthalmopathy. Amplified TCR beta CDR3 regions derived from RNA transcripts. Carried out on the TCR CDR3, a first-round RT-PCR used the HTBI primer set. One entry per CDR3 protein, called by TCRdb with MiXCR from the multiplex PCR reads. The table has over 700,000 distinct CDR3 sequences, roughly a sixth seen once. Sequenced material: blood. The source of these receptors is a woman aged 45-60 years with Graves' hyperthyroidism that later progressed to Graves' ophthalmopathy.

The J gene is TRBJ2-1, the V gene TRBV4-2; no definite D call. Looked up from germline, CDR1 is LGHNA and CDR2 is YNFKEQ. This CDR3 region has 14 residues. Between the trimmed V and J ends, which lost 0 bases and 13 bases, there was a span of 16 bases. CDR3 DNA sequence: TGTGCCAGCAGCCAAGATCAGCAAGCGTTAATCCAGTTCTTC. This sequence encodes CASSQDQQALIQFF.

Written as DNA, the CDR3 is TGCGCCAGCAGCCAAGATTCAGGCCTTAGCAATCAGCCCCAGCATTTT. Its translation: CASSQDSGLSNQPQHF. The V gene is TRBV4-1, the J gene TRBJ1-5; D is ambiguous. Germline CDR1 is MGHRA and CDR2 is YSYEKL. The CDR3 length is 16 residues. V shed 0 bases and J shed 0 bases, with 9 bases lying between them.

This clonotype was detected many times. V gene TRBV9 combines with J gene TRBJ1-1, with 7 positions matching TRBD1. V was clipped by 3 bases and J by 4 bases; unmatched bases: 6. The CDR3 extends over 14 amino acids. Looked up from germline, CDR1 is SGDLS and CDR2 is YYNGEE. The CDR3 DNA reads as TGTGCCAGCAGCGGACTCAGGGGGTCCACTGAAGCTTTCTTT. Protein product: CASSGLRGSTEAFF. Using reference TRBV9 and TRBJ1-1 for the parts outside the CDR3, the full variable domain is DSGVTQTPKHLITATGQRVTLRCSPRSGDLSVYWYQQSLDQGLQFLIQYYNGEERAKGNILERFSAQQFPDLHSELNLSSLELGDSALYFCASSGLRGSTEAFFGQGTRLTVV.

The chain's CDR3 is CASRLFTGELFF. The CDR3 coding sequence is TGTGCCAGCAGACTCTTCACCGGGGAGCTGTTTTTT. The chain carries TRBV27 and TRBJ2-2; no reliable D call. The V gene's germline CDR1 is MNHEY and CDR2 SMNVEV (reference sequence). There are 12 residues in the CDR3. V dropped 6 bases and J dropped 4 bases, with 6 bases sitting between them.

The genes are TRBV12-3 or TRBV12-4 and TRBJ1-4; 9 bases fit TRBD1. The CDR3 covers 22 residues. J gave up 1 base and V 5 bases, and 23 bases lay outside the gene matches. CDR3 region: CASSEAAATRGQGVRTNEKLFF. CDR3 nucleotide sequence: TGTGCCAGCAGTGAAGCCGCCGCAACGCGGGGACAGGGTGTTAGAACTAATGAAAAACTGTTTTTT.

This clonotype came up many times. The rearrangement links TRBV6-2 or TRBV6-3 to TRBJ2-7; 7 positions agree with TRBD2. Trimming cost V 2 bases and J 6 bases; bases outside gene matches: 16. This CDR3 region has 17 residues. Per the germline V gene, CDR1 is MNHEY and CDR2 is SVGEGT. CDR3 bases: TGTGCCAGCAGTTACGACCTAGCGGTGAGTGTGATTCGCGAGCAGTACTTC. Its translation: CASSYDLAVSVIREQYF.

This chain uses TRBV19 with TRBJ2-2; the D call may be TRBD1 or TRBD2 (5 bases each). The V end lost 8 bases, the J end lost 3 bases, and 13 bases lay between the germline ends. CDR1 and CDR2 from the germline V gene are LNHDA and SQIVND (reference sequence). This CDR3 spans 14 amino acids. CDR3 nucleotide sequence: TGTGCCAGTGGTTTCCAGGGAGACACCGGGGAGCTGTTTTTT. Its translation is CASGFQGDTGELFF.

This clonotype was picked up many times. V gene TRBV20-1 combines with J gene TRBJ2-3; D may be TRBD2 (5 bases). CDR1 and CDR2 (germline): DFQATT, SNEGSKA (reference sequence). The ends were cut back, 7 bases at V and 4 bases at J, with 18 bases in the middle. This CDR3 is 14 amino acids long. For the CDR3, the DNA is TGCAGTGTATCGGGCTCCCACGGGGCAGATACGCAGTATTTT. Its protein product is CSVSGSHGADTQYF.

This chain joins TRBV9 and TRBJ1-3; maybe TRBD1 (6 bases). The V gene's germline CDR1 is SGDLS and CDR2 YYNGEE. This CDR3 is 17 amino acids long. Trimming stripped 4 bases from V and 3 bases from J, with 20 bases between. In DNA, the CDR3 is TGTGCCAGCAGCACCGGAGGGGGGGGCACCTTTGGAAACACCATATATTTT. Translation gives CASSTGGGGTFGNTIYF.

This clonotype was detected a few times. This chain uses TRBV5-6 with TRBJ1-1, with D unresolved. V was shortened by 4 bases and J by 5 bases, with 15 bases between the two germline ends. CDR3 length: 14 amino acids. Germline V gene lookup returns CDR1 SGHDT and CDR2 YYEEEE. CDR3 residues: CASSLIGWGTEAFF. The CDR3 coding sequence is TGTGCCAGCAGCCTAATAGGGTGGGGAACTGAAGCTTTCTTT.

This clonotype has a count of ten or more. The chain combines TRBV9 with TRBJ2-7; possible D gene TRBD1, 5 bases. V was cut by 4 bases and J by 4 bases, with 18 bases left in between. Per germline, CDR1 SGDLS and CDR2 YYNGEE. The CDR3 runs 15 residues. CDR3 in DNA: TGTGCCAGCAGCCGAACGCAGGGCTCATGGTACGAGCAGTACTTC. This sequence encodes CASSRTQGSWYEQYF.

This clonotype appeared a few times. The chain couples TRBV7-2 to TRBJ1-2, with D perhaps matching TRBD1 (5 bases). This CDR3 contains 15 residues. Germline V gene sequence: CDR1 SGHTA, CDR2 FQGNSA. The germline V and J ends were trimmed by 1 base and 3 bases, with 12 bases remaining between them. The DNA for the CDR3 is TGTGCCAGCAGCTTAGGTCTAGGGGTGGACTATGGCTACACCTTC. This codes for CASSLGLGVDYGYTF.